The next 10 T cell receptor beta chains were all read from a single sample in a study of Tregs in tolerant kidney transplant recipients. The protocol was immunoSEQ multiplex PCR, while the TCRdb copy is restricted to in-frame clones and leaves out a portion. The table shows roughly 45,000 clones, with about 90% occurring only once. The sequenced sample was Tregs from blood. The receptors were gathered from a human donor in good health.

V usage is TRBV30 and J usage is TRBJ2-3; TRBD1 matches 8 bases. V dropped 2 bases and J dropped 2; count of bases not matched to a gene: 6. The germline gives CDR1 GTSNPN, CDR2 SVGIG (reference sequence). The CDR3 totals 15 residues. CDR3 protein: CAWSSGQGYTDTQYF. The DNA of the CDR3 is TGTGCCTGGAGTTCCGGACAGGGCTACACAGATACGCAGTATTTT.

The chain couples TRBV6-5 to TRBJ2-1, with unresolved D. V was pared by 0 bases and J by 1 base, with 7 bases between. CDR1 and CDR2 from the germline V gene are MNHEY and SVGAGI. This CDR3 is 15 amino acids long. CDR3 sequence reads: CASSYSSASYNEQFF. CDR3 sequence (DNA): TGTGCCAGCAGTTACTCAAGCGCTTCCTACAATGAGCAGTTCTTC.

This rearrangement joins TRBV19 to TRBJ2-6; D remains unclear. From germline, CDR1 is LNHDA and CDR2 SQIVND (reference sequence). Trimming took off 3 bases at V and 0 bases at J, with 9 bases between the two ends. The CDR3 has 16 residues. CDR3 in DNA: TGTGCCAGTAGTATCCTACTGAGCTCTGGGGCCAACGTCCTGACTTTC. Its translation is CASSILLSSGANVLTF.

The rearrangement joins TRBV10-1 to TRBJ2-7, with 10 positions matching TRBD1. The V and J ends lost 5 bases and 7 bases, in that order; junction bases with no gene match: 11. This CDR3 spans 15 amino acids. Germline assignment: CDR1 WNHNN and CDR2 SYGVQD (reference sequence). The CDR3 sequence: CASSSPGQGKGEQYF. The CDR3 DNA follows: TGCGCCAGCAGTTCCCCGGGACAGGGGAAAGGGGAGCAGTACTTC.

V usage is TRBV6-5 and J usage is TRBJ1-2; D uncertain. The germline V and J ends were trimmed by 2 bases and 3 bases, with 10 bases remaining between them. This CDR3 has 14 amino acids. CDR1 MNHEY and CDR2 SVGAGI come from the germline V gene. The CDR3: CASSYGSLHYGYTF. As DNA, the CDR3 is TGTGCCAGCAGTTACGGGTCCCTCCACTATGGCTACACCTTC.

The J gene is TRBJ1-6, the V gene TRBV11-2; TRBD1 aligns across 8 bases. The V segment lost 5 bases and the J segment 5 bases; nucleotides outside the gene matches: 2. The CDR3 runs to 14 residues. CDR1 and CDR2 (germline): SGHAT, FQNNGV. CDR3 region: CASSPQGDNSPLHF. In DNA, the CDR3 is TGTGCCAGCAGCCCACAGGGGGATAATTCACCCCTCCACTTT. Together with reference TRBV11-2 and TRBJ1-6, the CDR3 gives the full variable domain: EAGVAQSPRYKIIEKRQSVAFWCNPISGHATLYWYQQILGQGPKLLIQFQNNGVVDDSQLPKDRFSAERLKGVDSTLKIQPAKLEDSAVYLCASSPQGDNSPLHFGNGTRLTVT.

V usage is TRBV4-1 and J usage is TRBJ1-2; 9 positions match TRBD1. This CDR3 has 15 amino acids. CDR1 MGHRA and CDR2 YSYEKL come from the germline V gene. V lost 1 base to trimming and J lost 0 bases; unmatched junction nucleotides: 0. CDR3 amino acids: CASSQGTGANYGYTF. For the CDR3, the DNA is TGCGCCAGCAGCCAAGGGACAGGGGCTAACTATGGCTACACCTTC.

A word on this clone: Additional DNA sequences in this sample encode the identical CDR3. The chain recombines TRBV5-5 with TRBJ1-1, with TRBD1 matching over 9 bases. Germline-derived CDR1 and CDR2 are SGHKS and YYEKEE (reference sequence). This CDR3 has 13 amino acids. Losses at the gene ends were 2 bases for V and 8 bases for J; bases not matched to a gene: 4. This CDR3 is CASSFTGGTEAFF. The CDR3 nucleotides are TGTGCCAGCAGCTTCACAGGGGGCACCGAAGCTTTCTTT.

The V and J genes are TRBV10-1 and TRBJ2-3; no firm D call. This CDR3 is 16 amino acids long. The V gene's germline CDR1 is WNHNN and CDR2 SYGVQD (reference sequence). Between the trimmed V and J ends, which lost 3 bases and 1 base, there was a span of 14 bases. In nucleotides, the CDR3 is TGCGCCAGCAGTGACTGGCTCGAAATAGGCACAGATACGCAGTATTTT. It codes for CASSDWLEIGTDTQYF.

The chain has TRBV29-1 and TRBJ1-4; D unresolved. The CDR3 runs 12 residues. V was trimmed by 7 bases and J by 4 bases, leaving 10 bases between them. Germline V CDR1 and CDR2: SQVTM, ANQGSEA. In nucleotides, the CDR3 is TGCAGCGCGAATAGGGATAATGAAAAACTGTTTTTT. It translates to CSANRDNEKLFF.